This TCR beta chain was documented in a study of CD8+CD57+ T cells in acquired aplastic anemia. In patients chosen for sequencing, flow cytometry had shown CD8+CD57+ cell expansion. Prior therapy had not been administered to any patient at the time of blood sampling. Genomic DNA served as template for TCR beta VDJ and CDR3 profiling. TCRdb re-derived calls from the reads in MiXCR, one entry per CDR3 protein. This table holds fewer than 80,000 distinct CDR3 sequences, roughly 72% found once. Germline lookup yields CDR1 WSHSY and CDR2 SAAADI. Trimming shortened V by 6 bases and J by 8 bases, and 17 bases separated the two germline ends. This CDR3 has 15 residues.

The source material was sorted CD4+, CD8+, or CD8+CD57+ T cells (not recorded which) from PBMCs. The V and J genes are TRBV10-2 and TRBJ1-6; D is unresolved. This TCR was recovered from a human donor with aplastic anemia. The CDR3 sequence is CASSRGSRGDSPLHF. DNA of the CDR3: TGCGCCAGCAGCCGCGGGAGTCGGGGAGATTCACCCCTCCACTTT.